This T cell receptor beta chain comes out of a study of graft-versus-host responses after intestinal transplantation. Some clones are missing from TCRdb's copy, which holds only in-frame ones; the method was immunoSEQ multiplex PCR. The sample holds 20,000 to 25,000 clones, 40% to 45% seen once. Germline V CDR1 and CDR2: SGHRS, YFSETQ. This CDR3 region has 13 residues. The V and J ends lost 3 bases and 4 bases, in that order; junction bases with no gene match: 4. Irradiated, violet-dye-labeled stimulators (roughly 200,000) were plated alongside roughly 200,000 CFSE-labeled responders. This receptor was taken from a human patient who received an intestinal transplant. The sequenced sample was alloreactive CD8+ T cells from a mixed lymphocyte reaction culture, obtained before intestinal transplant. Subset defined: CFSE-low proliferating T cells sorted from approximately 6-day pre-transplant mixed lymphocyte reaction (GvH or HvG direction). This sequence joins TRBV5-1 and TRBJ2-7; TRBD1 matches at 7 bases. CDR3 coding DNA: TGCGCCAGCAGCTCGCCACAGGGGTACGAGCAGTACTTC. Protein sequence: CASSSPQGYEQYF.